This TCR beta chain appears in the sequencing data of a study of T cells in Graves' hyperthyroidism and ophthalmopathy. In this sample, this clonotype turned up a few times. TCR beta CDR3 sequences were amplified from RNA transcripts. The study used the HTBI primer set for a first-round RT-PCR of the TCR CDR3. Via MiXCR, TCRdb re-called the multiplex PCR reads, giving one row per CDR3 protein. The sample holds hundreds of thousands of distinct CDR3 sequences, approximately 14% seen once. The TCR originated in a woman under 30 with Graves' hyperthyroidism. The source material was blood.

CDR3 nucleotides: TGTGCCAGCATTTTACGTATAGGGATGAACACTGAAGCTTTCTTT. Protein: CASILRIGMNTEAFF. This sequence joins TRBV6-1 and TRBJ1-1, with unresolved D. The CDR3 covers 15 residues. Looked up from germline, CDR1 is MNHNS and CDR2 is SASEGT. V was trimmed by 7 bases and J by 0 bases, leaving 15 bases between them.